These T cell receptor beta chains were read from a single sample in a study of blood T cell repertoires in COVID-19. The table came from immunoSEQ multiplex PCR; TCRdb's copy has only in-frame clones and leaves some out. Of some 150,000 clones in the sample, over 75% were seen once. Material for sequencing was peripheral blood. These receptors all stem from a man aged 60-69 years with active or convalescent COVID-19. The CDR3 runs from the conserved cysteine through the conserved F or W. The D gene is left open where the match is weak. Where a row states a size, it is once, few, many or the class of an expanded clone; other rows omit it.

. | . | TRBJ1-2 | TRBV28 | TGTGCCAGCAGTTTATTGACCCCTCGGGGAAACTATGGCTACACCTTC | CASSLLTPRGNYGYTF
. | . | TRBJ1-6 | TRBV30 | TGTGCCTGGAGTGTACAGAATAATTCACCCCTCCACTTT | CAWSVQNNSPLHF
. | . | TRBJ2-1 | TRBV7-5 | TGTGCCAGAAGCAAGCCCCCTGAGGAGCGGGAGGGCCGGAGTGAGCAGTTCTTC | CARSKPPEEREGRSEQFF
. | . | TRBJ1-5 | TRBV19 | TGTGCCAGTAGTACGTTCAGGTCATATAGCAATCAGCCCCAGCATTTT | CASSTFRSYSNQPQHF
. | . | TRBJ2-2 | TRBV25-1 | TGTGCCAGCAGTGCCTGGGCGGGGCGGAACACCGGGGAGCTGTTTTTT | CASSAWAGRNTGELFF
TRBD1 | . | TRBJ2-2 | TRBV19 | TGTGCCAGTAGTAAAGACAGGGGCGGCAGGGGGGTCAACACCGGGGAGCTGTTTTTT | CASSKDRGGRGVNTGELFF
TRBD1 | few | TRBJ2-1 | TRBV18 | TGTGCCAGCTCACAAACCGGGACAGGAAACTCCTACAATGAGCAGTTCTTC | CASSQTGTGNSYNEQFF
. | . | TRBJ2-1 | TRBV20-1 | TGCAGTGCTAGAGAGTGGGGGGAAGGGTTCTTC | CSAREWGEGFF
. | once | TRBJ2-1 | TRBV5-6 | TGTGCCAGCAGCTCTTTTGGGGGCATCGAGGGTGAGCAGTTCTTC | CASSSFGGIEGEQFF
TRBD2 | . | TRBJ2-7 | TRBV5-6 | TGTGCCAGCAGCGGCCTGGTAGCGGGGTTCTTCGGGCAGTACTTC | CASSGLVAGFFGQYF
TRBD1 | . | TRBJ2-7 | TRBV6-5 | TGTGCCAGCAGTTCCGGGACAGGCACCTACGAGCAGTACTTC | CASSSGTGTYEQYF
. | . | TRBJ2-3 | TRBV12-3/TRBV12-4 | TGTGCCAGCAGTTTGACACCTTATACGCAGTATTTT | CASSLTPYTQYF
. | . | TRBJ2-7 | TRBV4-3 | TGCGCCAGCAGCCAAGTGAGAGCCTACGAGCAGTACTTC | CASSQVRAYEQYF
. | . | TRBJ1-5 | TRBV27 | TGTGCCAGCAGTTTAGGCAGCAATCAGCCCCAGCATTTT | CASSLGSNQPQHF
. | . | TRBJ1-5 | TRBV13 | TGTGCCAGCAGCTCAGGGCGGGCGGGGCAGCCCCAGCATTTT | CASSSGRAGQPQHF
TRBD2 | . | TRBJ2-3 | TRBV5-1 | TGCGCCAGCAGTGTCGGGGGGAGCACAGATACGCAGTATTTT | CASSVGGSTDTQYF